Each of the 30 T cell receptor beta chains below was sequenced from the same sample in a study of immune reconstitution after stem cell transplant in scleroderma. A single record per CDR3 protein comes from TCRdb applying MiXCR to the RT-PCR reads. The table lists around 3,500 distinct CDR3 sequences, approximately 5.4% of them singletons. Sample collection was performed before or after autologous hematopoietic stem cell transplantation (not recorded which). The receptors stem from a female donor with systemic sclerosis.

By share of the sample, this clonotype is medium-sized (0.01 to 0.1%). This chain links TRBV20-1 with TRBJ2-7; 9 bases are shared with TRBD2. CDR1 is DFQATT, CDR2 SNEGSKA, per germline (reference sequence). CDR3 length: 17 amino acids. The V segment lost 0 bases and the J segment 0 bases; nucleotides outside the gene matches: 9. The CDR3 is CSARDLSASGNSYEQYF. As DNA, the CDR3 is TGCAGTGCTAGAGATCTCTCGGCTAGCGGGAACTCCTACGAGCAGTACTTC.

This clonotype has more than one count but fewer than ten. Given a much more abundant clone one base away, this may be a read error. The chain is built from TRBV20-1 and TRBJ2-7; 9 bases match TRBD2. V was pared by 4 bases and J by 6 bases, with 10 bases of the junction left unmatched. Germline assignment: CDR1 DFQATT and CDR2 SNEGSKA (reference sequence). CDR3 length: 14 amino acids. The CDR3 DNA sequence: TGCAGTGCTATGACTAGCGGTGGAGCCTGCGAGCAGTACTTC. It translates to CSAMTSGGACEQYF.

This clonotype is termed medium-sized. This chain uses TRBV12-3 or TRBV12-4 with TRBJ2-3; the match to TRBD2 covers 9 bases. The CDR3 covers 15 residues. Trimming removed 5 bases from V and 3 bases from J; junction bases left unmatched: 6. CDR3 region: CASSGSGRTTDTQYF. The CDR3 DNA reads TGTGCCAGCAGTGGGAGCGGGAGGACGACAGATACGCAGTATTTT.

This clonotype has only a few counts. The chain employs TRBV19 and TRBJ1-1; D call uncertain. The V end lost 5 bases, the J end lost 0 bases, and 7 bases lay between the germline ends. The germline V gene has CDR1 LNHDA and CDR2 SQIVND (reference sequence). The CDR3 spans 13 residues. The CDR3 nucleotides read TGTGCCAGTAGTCCATCGGTGAACACTGAAGCTTTCTTT. This translates into CASSPSVNTEAFF.

This clonotype was counted at least ten times. This chain uses TRBV28 with TRBJ2-7; 12 bases fit TRBD2. The germline CDR1 and CDR2 sequences are MDHEN and SYDVKM. The length of the CDR3 is 14 residues. V lost 5 bases and J lost 5; bases outside the gene matches: 4. The chain's CDR3 is CASSTGTSGHEQYF. The CDR3 region has the DNA TGTGCCAGCAGTACCGGGACTAGCGGGCACGAGCAGTACTTC.

This clonotype is deemed medium-sized (0.01 to 0.1%). The chain is built from TRBV7-6 and TRBJ2-2; D not certain. V was cut by 1 base and J by 4 bases, with 7 bases left in between. CDR1 SGHVS and CDR2 FNYEAQ come from the germline V gene. This CDR3 is 14 amino acids long. The chain's CDR3 is CASSLVGLTGELFF. DNA for the CDR3: TGTGCCAGCAGCTTAGTGGGCCTCACCGGGGAGCTGTTTTTT. The variable domain in full, completed from reference TRBV7-6 and TRBJ2-2, reads GAGVSQSPRYKVTKRGQDVALRCDPISGHVSLYWYRQALGQGPEFLTYFNYEAQQDKSGLPNDRFSAERPEGSISTLTIQRTEQRDSAMYRCASSLVGLTGELFFGEGSRLTVL.

By its share, this clonotype is medium-sized (0.01 to 0.1%). This CDR3 reads CASSLALGRYEQYF. CDR3 bases: TGTGCCAGCAGCTTAGCATTGGGGAGGTACGAGCAGTACTTC. V usage is TRBV13 and J usage is TRBJ2-7; TRBD2 might be the D (6 bases). With 1 base removed from V and 4 bases from J, the gap between germline ends came to 11 bases. The CDR3 sequence is 14 residues long. In germline, CDR1 is PRHDT, CDR2 FYEKMQ (reference sequence).

This clonotype is medium-sized by share. This sequence joins TRBV27 and TRBJ2-7, with 7 bases matching TRBD1. CDR1 is MNHEY and CDR2 is SMNVEV in the germline V gene (reference sequence). Germline trimming cut 6 bases from V and 2 bases from J; bases unmatched to any gene: 7. There are 14 residues in the CDR3. The CDR3 DNA reads TGTGCCAGCAGCTCCCGGGACAGAGCCTACGAGCAGTACTTC. Encoded protein: CASSSRDRAYEQYF.

This clonotype is medium-sized (0.01 to 0.1%) by share. The chain carries TRBV20-1 and TRBJ1-2; no firm D call. Per the germline V gene, CDR1 is DFQATT and CDR2 is SNEGSKA (reference sequence). The V end was cut by 2 bases, the J end by 4 bases, with 8 bases between. The CDR3 covers 12 residues. CDR3 nucleotides: TGCAGTGCTAGATTCCAGAGCTATGGCTACACCTTC. Amino acid sequence: CSARFQSYGYTF.

In its sample, this clonotype is medium-sized. The DNA of the CDR3 is TGTGCCAGCAGCCAGGGGACCGACGAGCAGTACTTC. Protein product: CASSQGTDEQYF. The rearrangement joins TRBV7-6 to TRBJ2-7; D is possibly TRBD1 (6 bases). Germline V gene data show CDR1 as SGHVS and CDR2 as FNYEAQ. The CDR3 contains 12 residues. V was trimmed by 5 bases and J by 5 bases, leaving 10 bases between them. The whole variable domain, filled in from reference TRBV7-6 and TRBJ2-7, reads GAGVSQSPRYKVTKRGQDVALRCDPISGHVSLYWYRQALGQGPEFLTYFNYEAQQDKSGLPNDRFSAERPEGSISTLTIQRTEQRDSAMYRCASSQGTDEQYFGPGTRLTVT.

This clonotype ranks as large (0.1 to 1%). The rearrangement joins TRBV20-1 to TRBJ1-1, with D hard to call. V was trimmed by 6 bases and J by 1 base, leaving 15 bases between them. The CDR3 extends over 14 amino acids. Germline CDR1 and CDR2: DFQATT and SNEGSKA (reference sequence). CDR3 amino acids: CSAPGTETNTEAFF. The CDR3 region has the DNA TGCAGTGCCCCAGGAACGGAAACGAACACTGAAGCTTTCTTT.

By share of the sample, this clonotype is medium-sized (0.01 to 0.1%). V gene TRBV5-1 combines with J gene TRBJ1-1; D is unclear. In germline, CDR1 is SGHRS, CDR2 YFSETQ. Trimming removed 0 bases from V and 4 bases from J, with 7 bases in between. The CDR3 runs 13 residues. CDR3 sequence: CASSLAGPTEAFF. The CDR3 coding sequence is TGCGCCAGCAGCTTGGCCGGGCCCACTGAAGCTTTCTTT.

Relative to its sample, this clonotype is medium-sized. The rearrangement uses TRBV6-2 or TRBV6-3 and TRBJ2-2, with TRBD1 identical over 7 bases. Germline assignment: CDR1 MNHEY and CDR2 SVGEGT. J was trimmed by 3 bases and V by 0 bases; bases with no gene match: 4. The CDR3 loop spans 16 amino acids. CDR3 bases: TGTGCCAGCAGTTACTCGATAACAGGGGACACCGGGGAGCTGTTTTTT. This gives the protein CASSYSITGDTGELFF.

This clonotype counts as medium-sized. The CDR3, as DNA: TGCGCCAGCAGCTCGAGGACAGGGAGCACAGATACGCAGTATTTT. Its translation: CASSSRTGSTDTQYF. V usage is TRBV5-1 and J usage is TRBJ2-3; 8 nucleotides agree with TRBD1. The CDR3 consists of 15 residues. Germline loops: CDR1 SGHRS, CDR2 YFSETQ. Losses at the gene ends were 3 bases for V and 0 bases for J; bases not matched to a gene: 3.

A remark on this clonotype: A much larger clone sits a single nucleotide away, making a read error possible. V is TRBV20-1 and J is TRBJ2-5; D may be TRBD1 or TRBD2 (5 bases each). V was shortened by 6 bases and J by 5 bases, with 16 bases between the two germline ends. The CDR3 spans 13 residues. Germline V gives CDR1 DFQATT, CDR2 SNEGSKA (reference sequence). Here the CDR3 DNA reads TGCAGTGCGAGATCGGGGCCGGCGGAGACCCAGTACTTC. Translation gives CSARSGPAETQYF.

By sample fraction, this clonotype is medium-sized. The rearrangement uses TRBV7-8 and TRBJ1-5; tentative D call: TRBD1 (5 bases). Trimming shortened V by 4 bases and J by 4 bases, and 14 bases separated the two germline ends. The CDR3 covers 15 residues. Germline V gene sequence: CDR1 SGHVS, CDR2 FQNEAQ. CDR3 sequence (DNA): TGTGCCAGCAGCTCGGGACTGCGAGGGAATCAGCCCCAGCATTTT. Translated, it gives CASSSGLRGNQPQHF. The full variable domain, in which reference TRBV7-8 and TRBJ1-5 provide the parts outside the CDR3, is GAGVSQSPRYKVAKRGQDVALRCDPISGHVSLFWYQQALGQGPEFLTYFQNEAQLDKSGLPSDRFFAERPEGSVSTLKIQRTQQEDSAVYLCASSSGLRGNQPQHFGDGTRLSIL.

This clonotype is medium-sized (0.01 to 0.1%) by share. The chain carries TRBV29-1 and TRBJ2-3, with a tentative D call TRBD2 (5 bases). V was trimmed by 8 bases and J by 6 bases, leaving 21 bases between them. CDR1 and CDR2 from the germline V gene are SQVTM and ANQGSEA. The CDR3 spans 14 residues. The CDR3 coding sequence is TGCAGCCATGAGGGTGCGGTAGCTTCGGATACGCAGTATTTT. Protein sequence: CSHEGAVASDTQYF.

By share, this clonotype counts as medium-sized. CDR3 sequence: CASSTEGAVYGYTF. The CDR3 DNA reads as TGCGCCAGCAGCACCGAAGGAGCTGTGTATGGCTACACCTTC. The V and J genes are TRBV5-1 and TRBJ1-2; D gene unclear. The V gene's germline CDR1 is SGHRS and CDR2 YFSETQ. Trimming pared 4 bases from V and 5 bases from J, leaving 15 bases between. The CDR3 runs 14 residues.

Details on this clonotype: A much larger clone lies one base from this, so it may be a read error. J is TRBJ1-2 and V is TRBV9; D unclear. Trimming stripped 3 bases from V and 8 bases from J, with 11 bases between. The CDR3 contains 12 residues. Looked up from germline, CDR1 is SGDLS and CDR2 is YYNGEE. As DNA, the CDR3 is TGTGCCAGCAGCGGATCCTACGGCGGCTACACCTTC. Translating it yields CASSGSYGGYTF. Based on the CDR3 plus reference TRBV9 and TRBJ1-2, the full variable domain is DSGVTQTPKHLITATGQRVTLRCSPRSGDLSVYWYQQSLDQGLQFLIQYYNGEERAKGNILERFSAQQFPDLHSELNLSSLELGDSALYFCASSGSYGGYTFGSGTRLTVV.

By its share, this clonotype is medium-sized. The chain joins TRBV18 to TRBJ1-2; no reliable D call. The germline V and J ends were trimmed by 3 bases and 8 bases, with 13 bases remaining between them. Germline V gene lookup returns CDR1 KGHSH and CDR2 LQKENI. The CDR3 length is 13 residues. The CDR3 loop reads CASSPLAEAGYTF. The CDR3 DNA sequence: TGTGCCAGCTCACCCCTAGCAGAGGCAGGCTACACCTTC.

This clonotype came up many times. This chain uses TRBV20-1 with TRBJ2-7; no definite D call. Germline values: CDR1 DFQATT, CDR2 SNEGSKA (reference sequence). This CDR3 comprises 13 residues. Trimming stripped 0 bases from V and 9 bases from J, with 15 bases between. The CDR3 DNA sequence: TGCAGTGCTAGAGATATCCGAGCCCCTAGGCAGTACTTC. Its translation: CSARDIRAPRQYF.

By share, this clonotype ranks as medium-sized (0.01 to 0.1%). The chain joins TRBV16 to TRBJ1-1; D is unclear. The CDR3 loop spans 13 amino acids. Germline assignment: CDR1 KGHSY and CDR2 FQNENV. The V end was cut by 0 bases, the J end by 1 base, with 3 bases between. The CDR3: CASSQSGNTEAFF. The CDR3 region has the DNA TGTGCCAGCAGCCAATCAGGGAACACTGAAGCTTTCTTT.

This clonotype is medium-sized. The CDR3 spells CASGQSFQYF. In DNA form, the CDR3 reads TGTGCCAGCGGACAGTCGTTTCAGTACTTC. The chain employs TRBV2 and TRBJ2-4; D may be TRBD1 (6 bases). V lost 8 bases, J lost 11 bases, and 10 bases lay in between. In germline, CDR1 is SNHLY, CDR2 FYNNEI. CDR3 length equals 10 residues.

This clonotype is medium-sized in the sample. The rearrangement uses TRBV6-5 and TRBJ2-1; 16 bases fit TRBD2. This CDR3 contains 21 residues. From germline, CDR1 is MNHEY and CDR2 SVGAGI. Unmatched junction bases numbered 12, after V lost 0 bases and J lost 4 bases. The CDR3 reads CASSYSLPGLAGGPGYNEQFF. CDR3 sequence (DNA): TGTGCCAGCAGTTACTCGCTGCCGGGACTAGCGGGAGGGCCGGGTTACAATGAGCAGTTCTTC.

This clonotype is medium-sized (0.01 to 0.1%) by share. This chain links TRBV20-1 with TRBJ1-5; a weak D match, TRBD1 (5 bases). Germline CDR1 and CDR2: DFQATT and SNEGSKA (reference sequence). The germline V and J ends were trimmed by 3 bases and 3 bases, with 15 bases remaining between them. The CDR3 contains 15 residues. Here the CDR3 DNA reads TGCAGTGCTAGCCCGGGGAGGGGTTCCAATCAGCCCCAGCATTTT. Its protein is CSASPGRGSNQPQHF.

V is TRBV6-5 and J is TRBJ1-1; D might be TRBD1 (6 bases). With 1 base removed from V and 5 bases from J, the gap between germline ends came to 8 bases. CDR1 and CDR2 from the germline V gene are MNHEY and SVGAGI. This CDR3 has 13 residues. The chain's CDR3 is CASSYWQGTEAFF. CDR3 DNA: TGTGCCAGCAGTTACTGGCAGGGGACTGAAGCTTTCTTT.

This clonotype is judged medium-sized. The rearrangement joins TRBV7-2 to TRBJ1-1; TRBD1 agrees at 7 bases. After removal of 6 bases from V and 6 bases from J, the junction contained 10 bases not matched to a gene. CDR1 SGHTA and CDR2 FQGNSA come from the germline V gene. The CDR3 spans 14 residues. CDR3 nucleotide sequence: TGTGCCAGCAGACCCCGACAGGGCGAGGCTGAAGCTTTCTTT. Translation gives CASRPRQGEAEAFF.

The chain recombines TRBV7-9 with TRBJ2-5, with 11 bases that match TRBD1. Germline loops: CDR1 SEHNR, CDR2 FQNEAQ (reference sequence). The CDR3 is 15 residues long. V dropped 3 bases and J dropped 4; count of bases not matched to a gene: 4. The CDR3 DNA reads TGTGCCAGCAGCTTGGACAGGGGGCAAGTAGAGACCCAGTACTTC. Its translation: CASSLDRGQVETQYF.

By sample share, this clonotype is medium-sized. V and J are TRBV20-1 and TRBJ1-6; possible D gene TRBD1, 5 bases. V was clipped by 1 base and J by 6 bases, with 13 bases between them. Germline CDR1 reads DFQATT; CDR2 reads SNEGSKA (reference sequence). The CDR3 is 15 residues long. CDR3 in amino acids: CSARARGTGNSPLHF. DNA of the CDR3: TGCAGTGCTAGAGCTCGGGGCACCGGTAATTCACCCCTCCACTTT.

This clonotype rates as medium-sized. V is TRBV20-1 and J is TRBJ2-5, with 11 nucleotides matching TRBD1. CDR1 DFQATT and CDR2 SNEGSKA come from the germline V gene (reference sequence). J gave up 5 bases and V 4 bases, and 6 bases lay outside the gene matches. The CDR3 sequence is 14 residues long. CDR3 amino acids: CSAMGTGGWETQYF. The CDR3 nucleotides are TGCAGTGCTATGGGGACAGGGGGTTGGGAGACCCAGTACTTC.